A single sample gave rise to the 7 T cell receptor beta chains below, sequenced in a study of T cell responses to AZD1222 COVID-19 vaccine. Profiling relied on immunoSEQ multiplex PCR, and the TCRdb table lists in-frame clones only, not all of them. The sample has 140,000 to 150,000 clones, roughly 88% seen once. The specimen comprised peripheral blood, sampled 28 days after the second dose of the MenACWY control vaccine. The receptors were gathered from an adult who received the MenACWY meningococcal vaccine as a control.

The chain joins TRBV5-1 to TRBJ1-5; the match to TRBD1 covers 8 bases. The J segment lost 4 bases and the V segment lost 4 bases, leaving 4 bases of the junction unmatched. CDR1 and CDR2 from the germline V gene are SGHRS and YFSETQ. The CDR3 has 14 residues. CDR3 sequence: CASSAGTGNQPQHF. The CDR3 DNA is TGCGCCAGCAGCGCAGGGACAGGAAATCAGCCCCAGCATTTT.

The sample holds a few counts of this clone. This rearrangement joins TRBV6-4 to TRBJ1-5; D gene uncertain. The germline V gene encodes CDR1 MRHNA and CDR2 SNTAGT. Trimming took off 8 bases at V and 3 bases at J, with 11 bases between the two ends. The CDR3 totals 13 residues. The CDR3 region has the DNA TGTGCCAGCTACCATAAGGCCAATCAGCCCCAGCATTTT. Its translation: CASYHKANQPQHF.

This CDR3 is CASSLGTLNTEAFF. In nucleotides, the CDR3 is TGTGCCAGCAGCTTGGGAACCTTGAACACTGAAGCTTTCTTT. V usage is TRBV5-4 and J usage is TRBJ1-1; D unresolved. The CDR3 has 14 amino acids. Trimming took off 0 bases at V and 0 bases at J, with 6 bases between the two ends. Germline CDR1 and CDR2: SGHNT and YYREEE (reference sequence).

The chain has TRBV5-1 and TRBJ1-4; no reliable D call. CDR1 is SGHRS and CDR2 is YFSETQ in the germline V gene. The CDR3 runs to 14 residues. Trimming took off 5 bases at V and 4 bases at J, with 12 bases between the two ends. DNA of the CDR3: TGCGCCAGCAGAAACCCGACCATTAATGAAAAACTGTTTTTT. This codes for CASRNPTINEKLFF.

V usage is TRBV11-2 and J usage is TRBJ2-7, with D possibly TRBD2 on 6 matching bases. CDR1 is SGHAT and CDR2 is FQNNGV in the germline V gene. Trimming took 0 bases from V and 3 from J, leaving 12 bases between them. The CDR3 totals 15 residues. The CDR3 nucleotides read TGTGCCAGCAGCTTAGATCGGGCGGGGCTCTACGAGCAGTACTTC. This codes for CASSLDRAGLYEQYF. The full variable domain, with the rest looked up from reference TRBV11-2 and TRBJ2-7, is EAGVAQSPRYKIIEKRQSVAFWCNPISGHATLYWYQQILGQGPKLLIQFQNNGVVDDSQLPKDRFSAERLKGVDSTLKIQPAKLEDSAVYLCASSLDRAGLYEQYFGPGTRLTVT.

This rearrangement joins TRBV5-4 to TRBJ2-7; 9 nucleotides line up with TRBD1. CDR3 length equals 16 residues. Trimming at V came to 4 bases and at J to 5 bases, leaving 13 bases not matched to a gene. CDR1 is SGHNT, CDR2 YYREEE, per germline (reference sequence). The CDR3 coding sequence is TGTGCCAGCAGCGCCGCCCGGGACAGGGAAAGCCACGAGCAGTACTTC. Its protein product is CASSAARDRESHEQYF.

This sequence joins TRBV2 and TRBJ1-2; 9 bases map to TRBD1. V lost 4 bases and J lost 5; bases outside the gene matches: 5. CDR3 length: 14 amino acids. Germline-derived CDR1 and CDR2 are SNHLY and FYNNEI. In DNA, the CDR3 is TGTGCCAGCAGTGTTTTACAGGGGGCTTATGGCTACACCTTC. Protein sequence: CASSVLQGAYGYTF.